Listed here are 6 T cell receptor beta chains from one sample, sequenced in a study of blood T cell repertoires in COVID-19. TCRdb's copy holds only in-frame clones and misses some; the assay was immunoSEQ multiplex PCR. The sample holds about 49,000 clones; over 80% are singletons and the top ten take approximately 2.1%. Sequencing input: peripheral blood. All receptors derive from a woman older than 75 with COVID-19, enrolled during active disease.

This chain connects TRBV19 to TRBJ2-5; 7 bases map to TRBD1. CDR3 length: 15 amino acids. Germline values: CDR1 LNHDA, CDR2 SQIVND (reference sequence). The junction had 11 bases not matched to a gene; V was cut back by 6 bases and J by 4 bases. CDR3 residues: CASRRTGPNLETQYF. DNA of the CDR3: TGTGCCAGTAGGCGGACAGGCCCTAACCTAGAGACCCAGTACTTC.

The J gene is TRBJ1-1, the V gene TRBV7-9; D ambiguous. Trimming took off 0 bases at V and 5 bases at J, with 7 bases between the two ends. The germline V gene encodes CDR1 SEHNR and CDR2 FQNEAQ (reference sequence). This CDR3 has 13 amino acids. CDR3 amino acids: CASSLARVTEAFF. The CDR3 DNA reads TGTGCCAGCAGCTTAGCGCGAGTGACTGAAGCTTTCTTT. The complete variable domain, with remaining parts taken from reference TRBV7-9 and TRBJ1-1, reads DTGVSQNPRHKITKRGQNVTFRCDPISEHNRLYWYRQTLGQGPEFLTYFQNEAQLEKSRLLSDRFSAERPKGSFSTLEIQRTEQGDSAMYLCASSLARVTEAFFGQGTRLTVV.

The chain has TRBV9 and TRBJ2-5; TRBD2 aligns across 8 bases. CDR1 SGDLS and CDR2 YYNGEE come from the germline V gene. The CDR3 totals 15 residues. V was pared by 2 bases and J by 0 bases, with 3 bases of the junction left unmatched. The CDR3 protein is CASSVTSGDQETQYF. CDR3 nucleotides: TGTGCCAGCAGCGTCACTAGCGGAGACCAAGAGACCCAGTACTTC.

This clone was observed a few times. This chain joins TRBV12-3 or TRBV12-4 and TRBJ2-7; TRBD1 is a possible D gene (6 bases). The CDR3 runs to 13 residues. V lost 4 bases and J 2 bases, leaving 9 bases between the germline ends. CDR3 nucleotide sequence: TGTGCCAGCAGTTATACAGGGACCTACGAGCAGTACTTC. Translated, it gives CASSYTGTYEQYF.

The sample holds one count of this clone. The CDR3 is CASSFLQGGYNEQFF. Written as DNA, the CDR3 is TGTGCCAGCAGCTTTTTACAGGGGGGGTACAATGAGCAGTTCTTC. The rearrangement joins TRBV7-6 to TRBJ2-1; a possible D gene is TRBD1 (8 bases). V lost 3 bases, J lost 4 bases, and 13 bases lay in between. The CDR3 consists of 15 residues. Germline V gives CDR1 SGHVS, CDR2 FNYEAQ.

This chain connects TRBV24-1 to TRBJ2-1; 7 positions agree with TRBD2. Germline lookup yields CDR1 KGHDR and CDR2 SFDVKD. The CDR3 contains 13 residues. J was trimmed by 8 bases and V by 5 bases; bases with no gene match: 5. CDR3 residues: CATSGGGFDEQFF. Written as DNA, the CDR3 is TGTGCCACCAGTGGGGGAGGGTTCGATGAGCAGTTCTTC.